The TCR beta chain under discussion was sequenced for a study of siplizumab effects on memory and regulatory T cells. Assays were performed on roughly 90,000 TCR templates per sample. Clones were sequenced by immunoSEQ multiplex PCR, and TCRdb holds only the in-frame ones, with some missing. Counted here are 12,000 or so clones, approximately 39% occurring once; the ten biggest clones make up around 10%. Of note for this clone: The target antigen is unknown.

This CDR3 is built from 14 residues. The germline V gene has CDR1 SEHNR and CDR2 FQNEAQ (reference sequence). V shed 3 bases, J shed 6 bases, and the junction held 3 bases outside the gene matches. Cells that made up the mixed lymphocyte reaction were cocultured at 37°C for over 5 days. The chain couples TRBV7-9 to TRBJ2-3; 10 bases line up with TRBD2. Sequencing was carried out using CFSE-low (dividing) CD8+ T cells sorted from an allogeneic mixed lymphocyte reaction. This TCR came from a human donor in good health; the cells came from an allogeneic mixed lymphocyte reaction. The CDR3 loop reads CASSFSGGLDTQYF. The CDR3 nucleotides are TGTGCCAGCAGCTTTAGCGGGGGGCTGGATACGCAGTATTTT.